This passage covers 10 T cell receptor beta chains from one sample sequenced in a study of sequential checkpoint blockade in melanoma (dated by TCRdb to between 2018 and 2021). The label giving this sample's treatment or condition can be read as: randomized to nivolumab then ipilimumab (arm A) or the reverse (arm B). Libraries were built with the immunoSEQ multiplex PCR assay. The table comes from immuneACCESS by way of TCRdb, which keeps in-frame sequences with V and J called. Part of the clones is missing from these tables; in studies checked, under half for an unresolved V gene and the rest for unknown reasons. Recorded for this sample are fewer than 11,000 clones; about 80% of them occurred a single time. The top ten constitute 35% to 45% of the sample. Sequenced here: CD8+ T cells sorted from blood (inferred from file names), sampled from a patient given nivolumab and ipilimumab in sequence. These receptors came from a human donor with melanoma.

V is TRBV1 and J is TRBJ2-4; the table's D call, TRBD1, has no DNA check behind it. TRBV1 is an annotated pseudogene. The CDR3 has 17 residues. CDR3 protein: CTSSPSSRLVLKNIQYF. CDR3 bases: TGCACCAGCAGCCCATCGTCCAGGCTTGTCTTAAAAAACATTCAGTACTTC.

This clone was recorded a few times. The genes are TRBV9 and TRBJ2-6, with 9 bases aligning to TRBD1. From germline, CDR1 is SGDLS and CDR2 YYNGEE. J was trimmed by 0 bases and V by 2 bases; bases with no gene match: 6. This CDR3 spans 18 amino acids. CDR3 DNA sequence: TGTGCCAGCAGCGTGGCCGGGACAGGGAACTCTGGGGCCAACGTCCTGACTTTC. Protein: CASSVAGTGNSGANVLTF.

This chain links TRBV19 with TRBJ2-6; tentatively, D is TRBD2 (7 bases). The CDR3 sequence is 17 residues long. In germline, CDR1 is LNHDA, CDR2 SQIVND (reference sequence). Trimming cost V 4 bases and J 0 bases, with 13 bases left between them. CDR3 sequence: CASSTGGVSSGANVLTF. The CDR3 DNA sequence: TGTGCCAGTAGTACGGGGGGCGTCAGCTCTGGGGCCAACGTCCTGACTTTC.

J is TRBJ1-2 and V is TRBV9; 7 bases agree with TRBD1. Trimming cost V 4 bases and J 8 bases; bases outside gene matches: 8. The CDR3 sequence is 13 residues long. Germline-derived CDR1 and CDR2 are SGDLS and YYNGEE. CDR3 sequence reads: CASSPTGNRGYTF. Here the CDR3 DNA reads TGTGCCAGCAGCCCGACAGGGAACAGAGGCTACACCTTC.

The J gene is TRBJ1-1, the V gene TRBV7-9; TRBD1 aligns across 9 bases. Trimming at V came to 5 bases and at J to 8 bases, leaving 3 bases not matched to a gene. CDR1 and CDR2 from the germline V gene are SEHNR and FQNEAQ (reference sequence). The CDR3 is 12 residues long. CDR3 region: CASSPGTGEAFF. CDR3 in DNA: TGTGCCAGCAGCCCGGGGACAGGGGAAGCTTTCTTT.

The CDR3 loop reads CASSFHRLAGANVLTF. CDR3 coding DNA: TGTGCCAGCAGTTTTCACCGGCTAGCTGGGGCCAACGTCCTGACTTTC. The J gene is TRBJ2-6, the V gene TRBV27; D not resolved. The CDR3 runs 16 residues. Per germline, CDR1 MNHEY and CDR2 SMNVEV (reference sequence). Trimming removed 3 bases from V and 2 bases from J, with 11 bases in between.

This chain links TRBV5-6 with TRBJ2-3; D unresolved. This CDR3 region has 14 residues. The V end lost 0 bases, the J end lost 0 bases, and 5 bases lay between the germline ends. In germline, CDR1 is SGHDT, CDR2 YYEEEE. CDR3: CASSLVGSTDTQYF. In DNA form, the CDR3 reads TGTGCCAGCAGCTTGGTGGGCAGCACAGATACGCAGTATTTT.

The table lists this clone with a few counts. This chain uses TRBV18 with TRBJ2-1; 9 bases map to TRBD2. V shed 0 bases, J shed 8 bases, and the junction held 8 bases outside the gene matches. The CDR3 is 16 amino acids. CDR1 and CDR2 from the germline V gene are KGHSH and LQKENI. The CDR3 spells CASSPPGAGGPHEQFF. DNA of the CDR3: TGTGCCAGCTCACCACCAGGGGCGGGAGGGCCGCATGAGCAGTTCTTC. Full variable domain (remainder filled in from reference TRBV18 and TRBJ2-1): NAGVMQNPRHLVRRRGQEARLRCSPMKGHSHVYWYRQLPEEGLKFMVYLQKENIIDESGMPKERFSAEFPKEGPSILRIQQVVRGDSAAYFCASSPPGAGGPHEQFFGPGTRLTVL.

The chain combines TRBV19 with TRBJ2-7; 9 nucleotides agree with TRBD1. This CDR3 is 16 amino acids long. The V and J ends lost 6 bases and 4 bases, in that order; junction bases with no gene match: 13. The germline gives CDR1 LNHDA, CDR2 SQIVND (reference sequence). The CDR3 region has the DNA TGTGCCAGTAGCCTCAACCCGGGACAGGGCAATTACGAGCAGTACTTC. The encoded protein is CASSLNPGQGNYEQYF.

J is TRBJ1-5 and V is TRBV19, with TRBD1 as a possible D gene (6 bases). The germline gives CDR1 LNHDA, CDR2 SQIVND (reference sequence). V dropped 5 bases and J dropped 7 bases, with 21 bases sitting between them. This CDR3 spans 16 amino acids. The CDR3 DNA follows: TGTGCCAGTAGTTACCGGACAGTTCAACGGGCCCAGCCCCAGCATTTT. Protein product: CASSYRTVQRAQPQHF. Drawing the rest from reference TRBV19 and TRBJ1-5, the complete variable domain is DGGITQSPKYLFRKEGQNVTLSCEQNLNHDAMYWYRQDPGQGLRLIYYSQIVNDFQKGDIAEGYSVSREKKESFPLTVTSAQKNPTAFYLCASSYRTVQRAQPQHFGDGTRLSIL.